This T cell receptor beta chain was obtained from a study of early T cells in non-severe SARS-CoV-2 infection. Unique molecular identifiers (one per individual cDNA molecule) were attached. TCRdb re-called the 5' RACE reads with MiXCR, one entry per CDR3 protein. The sample records about 100,000 distinct CDR3 sequences, approximately 13% being singletons. This clonotype was picked up many times. CDR1 and CDR2 from the germline V gene are LNHNV and YYDKDF (reference sequence). The CDR3 runs 14 residues. With 5 bases removed from V and 8 bases from J, the gap between germline ends came to 16 bases. The gene calls are TRBV15 and TRBJ2-1; D possibly corresponds to TRBD2 (6 bases). The receptor was isolated from an adult who was a healthcare worker with PCR-confirmed SARS-CoV-2 infection or an uninfected control (not recorded which). Sequenced material: whole blood. CDR3: CATSSLARGDEQFF. CDR3 sequence (DNA): TGTGCCACCAGCTCTCTAGCACGCGGGGATGAGCAGTTCTTC.